This record covers a single TCR beta chain. The assay was immunoSEQ multiplex PCR, and TCRdb's table has in-frame clones only and misses some. The sample carries around 54,000 clones, roughly 90% recorded once. The entry originates in a study of OX40 agonist ivuxolimab in advanced cancers. Study summary: A history of anti-PD-1, anti-PD-L1 or anti-CTLA-4 therapy was acceptable, and more than 30% had some.

This TCR derives from an adult with an advanced solid tumor such as melanoma, head and neck, liver or kidney cancer. The source material was CD4+ or CD8+ T cells sorted from blood, sampled in a trial of the OX40 agonist ivuxolimab.

In DNA form, the CDR3 reads TGTGCCAGCAGCCCGACAGAGAGCTCCTACAATGAGCAGTTCTTC. Its protein product is CASSPTESSYNEQFF. The genes are TRBV6-4 and TRBJ2-1; D perhaps matches TRBD1 (5 bases). V lost 6 bases, J lost 0 bases, and 12 bases lay in between. CDR3 length: 15 amino acids. Germline V CDR1 and CDR2: MRHNA, SNTAGT.